This T cell receptor beta chain was identified during a study of blood T cell repertoires in COVID-19. In the original processing: Cell counts per sample came from amplifying reference gene primers. Some clones are missing from TCRdb's copy, which holds only in-frame ones; the method was immunoSEQ multiplex PCR. Clone size and V and J calls were adopted from that table, with D and trimming inferred from the DNA. The table includes about 69,000 clones, 90% detected once. This CDR3 is built from 15 residues. Germline lookup yields CDR1 MNHEY and CDR2 SVGAGI. Trimming removed 8 bases from V and 0 bases from J; junction bases left unmatched: 7.

Sequencing used peripheral blood. The clonotype comes from a middle-aged man with acute or convalescent COVID-19. This chain joins TRBV6-5 and TRBJ2-1, with TRBD2 identical over 7 bases. The CDR3 spells CASRGREISYNEQFF. CDR3 bases: TGTGCCAGCCGAGGGCGGGAGATCTCCTACAATGAGCAGTTCTTC.